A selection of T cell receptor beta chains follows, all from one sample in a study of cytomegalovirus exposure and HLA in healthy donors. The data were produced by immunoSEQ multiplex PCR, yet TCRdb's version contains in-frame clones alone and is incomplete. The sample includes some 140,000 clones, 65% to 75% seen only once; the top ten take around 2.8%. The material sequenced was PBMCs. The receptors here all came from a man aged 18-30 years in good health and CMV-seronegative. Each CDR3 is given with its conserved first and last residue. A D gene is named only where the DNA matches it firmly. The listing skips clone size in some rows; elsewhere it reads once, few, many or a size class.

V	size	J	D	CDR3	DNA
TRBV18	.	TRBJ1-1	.	CASSGINTEAFF	TGTGCCAGCTCAGGCATAAACACTGAAGCTTTCTTT
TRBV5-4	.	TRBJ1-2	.	CASSFTSNYGYTF	TGTGCCAGCAGCTTCACATCTAACTATGGCTACACCTTC
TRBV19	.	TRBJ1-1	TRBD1	CASSIFGTGEAFF	TGTGCCAGTAGTATTTTCGGGACAGGTGAAGCTTTCTTT
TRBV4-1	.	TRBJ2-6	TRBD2	CASNGGVSGSGANGLTF	TGCGCCAGCAACGGGGGGGTTTCGGGCTCTGGGGCCAACGGCCTGACTTTC
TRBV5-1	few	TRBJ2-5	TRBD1	CASSFNGQGLETQYF	TGCGCCAGCAGCTTTAACGGACAGGGCCTGGAGACCCAGTACTTC
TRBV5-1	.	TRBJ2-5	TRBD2	CASSLTSGQETQYF	TGCGCCAGCAGCTTGACTAGCGGACAAGAGACCCAGTACTTC
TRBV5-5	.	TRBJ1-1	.	CASTPQGQNTEAFF	TGTGCCAGCACTCCCCAAGGACAGAACACTGAAGCTTTCTTT
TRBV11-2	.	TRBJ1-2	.	CASSLGGWGYTF	TGTGCCAGCAGCTTAGGAGGTTGGGGCTACACCTTC
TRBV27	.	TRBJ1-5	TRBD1	CASSPTGGNQPQHF	TGTGCCAGCAGCCCGACAGGGGGTAATCAGCCCCAGCATTTT
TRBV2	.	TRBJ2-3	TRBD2	CASRGLAGDLDTQYF	TGTGCCAGCAGAGGACTAGCGGGGGACTTAGATACGCAGTATTTT
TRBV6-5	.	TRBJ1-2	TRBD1	CASSGPGTGGRGYTF	TGTGCCAGCAGTGGCCCAGGGACAGGGGGCCGTGGCTACACCTTC